This T cell receptor (beta chain) emerged from a study of control samples from healthy donors and cancer patients. A word on this clone: The sample contains more than one DNA sequence encoding this CDR3.

The CDR3 consists of 16 residues. V shed 0 bases and J shed 2 bases, with 11 bases lying between them. CDR1 is KGHSH and CDR2 is LQKENI in the germline V gene. Here immunoSEQ multiplex PCR was the method, and the copy in TCRdb shows in-frame clones only, minus some. The table records under 300,000 clones, about four fifths of them present only once. Sequenced material: PBMCs. The receptor was derived from a woman aged 55-75 years with lung cancer. V and J are TRBV18 and TRBJ1-5; D may be TRBD1 (5 bases). The CDR3 here is CASSPPGGGGNQPQHF. The DNA of the CDR3 is TGTGCCAGCTCACCACCGGGGGGGGGAGGCAATCAGCCCCAGCATTTT.